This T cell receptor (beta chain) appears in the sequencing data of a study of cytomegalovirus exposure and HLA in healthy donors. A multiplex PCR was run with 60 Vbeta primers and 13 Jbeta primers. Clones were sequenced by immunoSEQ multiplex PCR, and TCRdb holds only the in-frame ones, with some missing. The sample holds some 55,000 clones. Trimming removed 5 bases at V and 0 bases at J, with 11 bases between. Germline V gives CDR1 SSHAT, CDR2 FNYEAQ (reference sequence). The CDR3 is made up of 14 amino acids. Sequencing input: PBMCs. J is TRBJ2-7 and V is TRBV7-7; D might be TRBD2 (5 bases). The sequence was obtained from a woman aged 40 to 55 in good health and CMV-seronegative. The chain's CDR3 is CASSPDGSSYEQYF. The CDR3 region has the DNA TGTGCCAGCAGCCCAGATGGGAGCTCCTACGAGCAGTACTTC.